The rows below give T cell receptor beta chains drawn from one sample of a study of T cells expressing NK-cell markers. TCRdb reworked the 5' RACE reads into one entry per CDR3 protein, no DNA. The listing records 450,000 to 600,000 distinct CDR3 sequences. The specimen sequenced was blood T cells: a sorted CD56 or NKG2C T cell subset, CD4+ or CD8+ T cells, or bulk PBMC T cells (not recorded which). Source of these receptors: a man between 18 and 29 years old in good health. CDR3s include the opening cysteine and the closing phenylalanine or tryptophan.

TRBV10-3	TRBJ2-5	CASSRSGGVETQYF
TRBV6-5	TRBJ2-5	CASSSFAGTEETQYF
TRBV4-3	TRBJ2-3	CASSQDPPSGTRTDTQYF
TRBV2	TRBJ2-2	CASSEEGVATGELFF
TRBV6-1	TRBJ1-5	CASSEGRVASNQPQHF
TRBV30	TRBJ2-3	CAWSRRGPTDTQYF
TRBV10-3	TRBJ2-2	CAISPSSGRKAGELFF
TRBV20-1	TRBJ2-1	CSARDLPEDEQFF
TRBV20-1	TRBJ1-5	CSARPTVTRGLYSNQPQHF
TRBV7-9	TRBJ2-5	CASSDSGWGGRQETQYF
TRBV6-2/TRBV6-3	TRBJ2-5	CASTLTSPTAQETQYF
TRBV20-1	TRBJ2-5	CSAYPPRGAQETQYF
TRBV27	TRBJ2-4	CASTPRGGGLNIQYF
TRBV19	TRBJ2-1	CASTWRNEQFF
TRBV9	TRBJ2-7	CASSQTDLPPNEQYF
TRBV4-1	TRBJ1-4	CASSQSLGQRATNEKLFF
TRBV24-1	TRBJ2-1	CATSVAGVRGNEQFF
TRBV5-5	TRBJ1-2	CASSLGAGTALNYGYTF
TRBV5-1	TRBJ2-1	CASSRNPSLRENNEQFF
TRBV20-1	TRBJ2-1	CSASHLGYNEQFF
TRBV5-6	TRBJ2-5	CASSPGTPQETQYF
TRBV5-5	TRBJ2-1	CASSSPGTITPGNEQFF
TRBV18	TRBJ2-5	CASSPKQGTETQYF
TRBV12-3/TRBV12-4	TRBJ1-3	CASSFAGSGNTIYF
TRBV28	TRBJ2-1	CASSFGGAGEQFF
TRBV12-3/TRBV12-4	TRBJ2-3	CASSGLADTQYF
TRBV20-1	TRBJ2-3	CSVPVRRLTDTQYF
TRBV27	TRBJ2-5	CASSLLGAGEEETQYF
TRBV6-2/TRBV6-3	TRBJ1-1	CASSYPKESAFF
TRBV28	TRBJ2-5	CASRSSGTGQETQYF
TRBV6-4	TRBJ2-1	CASSDREGGPHEQFF
TRBV2	TRBJ2-1	CASSELGGQFF
TRBV12-3/TRBV12-4	TRBJ1-6	CASATGGNSPLHF
TRBV20-1	TRBJ2-2	CSARDPLRPTGELFF
TRBV12-3/TRBV12-4	TRBJ2-2	CASSWVDTGELFF
TRBV7-8	TRBJ2-1	CASSLGFSPRQINEQFF
TRBV28	TRBJ2-2	CASNRVAGDYGGELFF
TRBV7-3	TRBJ2-1	CASSLITSPYNEQFF
TRBV6-5	TRBJ1-2	CASSDSGSVRDYGYTF